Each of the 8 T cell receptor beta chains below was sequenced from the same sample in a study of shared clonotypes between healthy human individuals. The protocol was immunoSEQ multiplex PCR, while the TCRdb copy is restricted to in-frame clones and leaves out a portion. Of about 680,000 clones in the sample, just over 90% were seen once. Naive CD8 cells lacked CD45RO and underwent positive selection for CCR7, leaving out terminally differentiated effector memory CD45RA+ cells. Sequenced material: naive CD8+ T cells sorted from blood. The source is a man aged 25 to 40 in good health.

The CDR3 DNA reads TGTGCCAGTAGATCAAGAGCGGGACTCTACAATGAGCAGTTCTTC. Translating it yields CASRSRAGLYNEQFF. This sequence joins TRBV2 and TRBJ2-1, with 7 bases matching TRBD2. This CDR3 spans 15 amino acids. J gave up 3 bases and V 9 bases, and 11 bases lay outside the gene matches. CDR1 is SNHLY and CDR2 is FYNNEI in the germline V gene.

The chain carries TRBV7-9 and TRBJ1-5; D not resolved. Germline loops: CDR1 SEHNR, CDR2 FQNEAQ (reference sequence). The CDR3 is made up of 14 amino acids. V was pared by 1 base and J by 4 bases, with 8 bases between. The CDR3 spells CASSLGAENQPQHF. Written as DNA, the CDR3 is TGTGCCAGCAGCTTAGGGGCAGAGAATCAGCCCCAGCATTTT.

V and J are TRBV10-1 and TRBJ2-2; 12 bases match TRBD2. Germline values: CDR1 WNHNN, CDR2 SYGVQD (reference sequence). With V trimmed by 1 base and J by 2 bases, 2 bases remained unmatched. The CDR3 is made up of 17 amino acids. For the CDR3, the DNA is TGCGCCAGCAGTGAGTACGGACTAGCGGGAAACACCGGGGAGCTGTTTTTT. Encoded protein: CASSEYGLAGNTGELFF.

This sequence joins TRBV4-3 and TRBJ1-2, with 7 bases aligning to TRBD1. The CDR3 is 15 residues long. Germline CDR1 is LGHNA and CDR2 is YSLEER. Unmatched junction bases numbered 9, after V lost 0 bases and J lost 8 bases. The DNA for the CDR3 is TGCGCCAGCAGCCAAGATCAACTGACAGGGTACGGCTACACCTTC. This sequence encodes CASSQDQLTGYGYTF.

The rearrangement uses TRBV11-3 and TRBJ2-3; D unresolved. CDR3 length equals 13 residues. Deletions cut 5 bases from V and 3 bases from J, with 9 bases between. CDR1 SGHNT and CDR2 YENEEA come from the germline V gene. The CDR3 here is CASSPRDTDTQYF. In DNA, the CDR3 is TGTGCCAGCAGCCCGAGAGATACAGATACGCAGTATTTT.

CDR3 sequence (DNA): TGTGCCAGCAGCTCGCCGGACAGGACTAATGGCTACACCTTC. Encoded protein: CASSSPDRTNGYTF. The chain links TRBV27 to TRBJ1-2; 7 positions agree with TRBD1. Germline V gene data show CDR1 as MNHEY and CDR2 as SMNVEV (reference sequence). The CDR3 is made up of 14 amino acids. The ends lost 6 bases at V and 6 bases at J; junction bases unmatched: 10.

The CDR3 coding sequence is TGTGCCAGCAGCTCCTCACACCGCGGGAGTAGGAACGAGCAGTACTTC. Protein product: CASSSSHRGSRNEQYF. V is TRBV5-4 and J is TRBJ2-7, with 7 positions matching TRBD2. This CDR3 comprises 16 residues. With 3 bases clipped from V and 5 bases from J, the junction kept 14 bases outside the gene matches. The germline CDR1 and CDR2 sequences are SGHNT and YYREEE (reference sequence). Looking up the rest from reference TRBV5-4 and TRBJ2-7 gives the full variable domain: ETGVTQSPTHLIKTRGQQVTLRCSSQSGHNTVSWYQQALGQGPQFIFQYYREEENGRGNFPPRFSGLQFPNYSSELNVNALELDDSALYLCASSSSHRGSRNEQYFGPGTRLTVT.

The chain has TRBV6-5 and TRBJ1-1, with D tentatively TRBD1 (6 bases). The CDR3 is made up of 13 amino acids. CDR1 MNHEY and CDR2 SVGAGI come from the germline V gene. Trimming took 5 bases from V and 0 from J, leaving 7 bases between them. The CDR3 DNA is TGTGCCAGCAGTCGGACAGTGAACACTGAAGCTTTCTTT. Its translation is CASSRTVNTEAFF.